One and the same sample provided the 24 T cell receptor beta chains below, sequenced in a study of spatial heterogeneity in lung cancer. The sample's time point: sample taken at primary tumor resection. Unsorted whole RNA from tumor, nontumor lung or frozen PBMC underwent sequencing. TCRdb processed the 5' RACE reads anew with MiXCR; each CDR3 protein has one entry. The table includes about 7,000 distinct CDR3 sequences, around 7% detected once. The sequencing used PBMCs, collected at surgery. The receptor source for this set is a male donor with early-stage non-small cell lung cancer.

This clonotype has at least ten counts. This beta chain was picked up by a library intended for alpha chains and is off target, so its count carries little meaning. This rearrangement joins TRBV9 to TRBJ2-3; no definite D call. Trimming removed 0 bases at V and 1 base at J, with 6 bases between. The germline V gene encodes CDR1 SGDLS and CDR2 YYNGEE. This CDR3 is built from 14 residues. The CDR3 DNA is TGTGCCAGCAGCGTAGATGCAGGCACAGATACGCAGTATTTT. The encoded protein is CASSVDAGTDTQYF.

This clonotype appeared many times. This beta chain is a stray read from a library made for alpha chains; its abundance is not meaningful. V gene TRBV12-3 or TRBV12-4 combines with J gene TRBJ2-2; D may match TRBD1 or TRBD2 (5 bases each). V lost 3 bases and J 1 base, leaving 9 bases between the germline ends. This CDR3 contains 15 residues. CDR3: CASSFGTLNTGELFF. In DNA form, the CDR3 reads TGTGCCAGCAGTTTCGGGACCCTGAACACCGGGGAGCTGTTTTTT.

This clonotype occurred many times. This beta chain slipped into a library made for alpha chains as a stray read, so its size is not meaningful. In DNA form, the CDR3 reads TGCGCCAGCAGCGCCCAGGTAGGGCCGGCGAATGAGCAGTTCTTC. It specifies CASSAQVGPANEQFF. The chain links TRBV5-1 to TRBJ2-1; no clear D. V gave up 4 bases and J gave up 7 bases, with 18 bases separating them. The CDR3 loop spans 15 amino acids. CDR1 is SGHRS and CDR2 is YFSETQ in the germline V gene.

As regards this clonotype: This beta chain is an off-target read within a library intended for alpha chains, so its frequency means little. The CDR3 sequence is CASSLDMGETYGYTF. The CDR3 coding sequence is TGTGCCAGCAGCTTGGACATGGGAGAGACGTATGGCTACACCTTC. This sequence joins TRBV5-6 and TRBJ1-2; D gene ambiguous. The ends were cut back, 0 bases at V and 5 bases at J, with 14 bases in the middle. The CDR3 spans 15 residues. Germline lookup yields CDR1 SGHDT and CDR2 YYEEEE.

In this sample, this clonotype is medium-sized. This beta chain is a stray read from a library made for alpha chains; its abundance is not meaningful. The chain carries TRBV6-5 and TRBJ1-1, with D uncertain. The V and J ends lost 0 bases and 8 bases respectively, with 10 bases between them. This CDR3 comprises 13 residues. CDR1 is MNHEY and CDR2 is SVGAGI in the germline V gene. The CDR3 DNA follows: TGTGCCAGCAGTTACTCGATGGCGGGCGAAGCTTTCTTT. It translates to CASSYSMAGEAFF.

This clonotype is termed hyperexpanded. This beta chain is a stray sequence in a library constructed for alpha chains; its clone size is not meaningful. The chain uses TRBV28 and TRBJ1-6; D is perhaps TRBD1 (6 bases). Trimming cost V 5 bases and J 6 bases, with 14 bases left between them. Germline assignment: CDR1 MDHEN and CDR2 SYDVKM. The CDR3 sequence is 15 residues long. CDR3 loop: CASSPGDLFNSPLHF. CDR3 DNA sequence: TGTGCCAGCAGTCCAGGGGACTTGTTTAATTCACCCCTCCACTTT.

This clonotype has ten or more counts. Little can be read into the size of this beta chain, an off-target read in a library designed for alpha chains. V gene TRBV15 combines with J gene TRBJ2-1, with D uncertain. The V end lost 0 bases, the J end lost 8 bases, and 8 bases lay between the germline ends. CDR3 length equals 13 residues. The germline V gene has CDR1 LNHNV and CDR2 YYDKDF (reference sequence). As DNA, the CDR3 is TGTGCCACCAGCAGAGATCGGCAGGATGAGCAGTTCTTC. Its translation is CATSRDRQDEQFF.

This clonotype came up many times. The library was built for alpha chains, so this beta chain is an off-target read and its size means little. J is TRBJ2-2 and V is TRBV7-9; D not resolved. Germline CDR1 and CDR2: SEHNR and FQNEAQ (reference sequence). Trimming stripped 7 bases from V and 7 bases from J, with 13 bases between. This CDR3 contains 13 residues. CDR3 amino acids: CASTPETNGELFF. The CDR3 DNA is TGTGCCAGCACTCCCGAGACCAACGGGGAGCTGTTTTTT.

This clonotype was seen ten or more times. This beta chain is a stray sequence in a library constructed for alpha chains; its clone size is not meaningful. The chain has TRBV12-5 and TRBJ2-1; a possible D gene is TRBD2 (6 bases). Trimming stripped 4 bases from V and 9 bases from J, with 13 bases between. There are 13 residues in the CDR3. The germline V gene has CDR1 LGHNT and CDR2 FRNRAP. The CDR3 coding sequence is TGTGCTAGTGGTTCCGGGACTTCAAGTGAGCAGTTCTTC. Encoded protein: CASGSGTSSEQFF.

This clonotype was observed a few times. The library was prepared for alpha chains; this beta chain is a stray read, so its frequency means little. This chain connects TRBV7-9 to TRBJ2-3; D is perhaps TRBD1 (8 bases). V was shortened by 3 bases and J by 9 bases, with 13 bases between the two germline ends. The CDR3 totals 13 residues. Germline V gene lookup returns CDR1 SEHNR and CDR2 FQNEAQ (reference sequence). The CDR3 sequence is CASSLTGEGTQYF. CDR3 DNA: TGTGCCAGCAGCTTGACAGGGGAGGGCACGCAGTATTTT.

In its sample, this clonotype was seen many times. This beta chain is a stray sequence in a library constructed for alpha chains; its clone size is not meaningful. J is TRBJ2-5 and V is TRBV20-1; the D gene is possibly TRBD1 (5 bases). The V end lost 3 bases, the J end lost 5 bases, and 16 bases lay between the germline ends. There are 14 residues in the CDR3. In germline, CDR1 is DFQATT, CDR2 SNEGSKA (reference sequence). Here the CDR3 reads CSASGQGGAETQYF. CDR3 sequence (DNA): TGCAGTGCTAGTGGGCAGGGCGGTGCGGAGACCCAGTACTTC.

This clonotype was seen ten or more times. Since it is a stray read in a library aimed at alpha chains, this beta chain has a size that is not meaningful. The rearrangement links TRBV4-2 to TRBJ2-1, with D unresolved. Germline V gives CDR1 LGHNA, CDR2 YNFKEQ. Trimming removed 2 bases at V and 4 bases at J, with 9 bases between. This CDR3 comprises 14 residues. DNA for the CDR3: TGTGCCAGCAGCCAATCCCGAGAGTACAATGAGCAGTTCTTC. Its translation is CASSQSREYNEQFF.

This clonotype was counted ten times or more. The library was built for alpha chains, so this beta chain is an off-target read and its size means little. V usage is TRBV4-1 and J usage is TRBJ2-1; 8 bases line up with TRBD2. The CDR3 sequence is 16 residues long. The ends lost 0 bases at V and 5 bases at J; junction bases unmatched: 6. Looked up from germline, CDR1 is MGHRA and CDR2 is YSYEKL. Written as DNA, the CDR3 is TGCGCCAGCAGCCAAGAGCCAGAGCGGGAGCACAATGAGCAGTTCTTC. Translated, it gives CASSQEPEREHNEQFF.

There are many counts of this clonotype. Found in a library prepared for alpha chains, this beta chain is an off-target read, and its abundance has little meaning. The chain has TRBV18 and TRBJ2-3; TRBD2 matches 10 bases. CDR3 length: 18 amino acids. Germline CDR1 and CDR2: KGHSH and LQKENI. V lost 3 bases, J lost 1 base, and 10 bases stayed unmatched. The CDR3 nucleotides are TGTGCCAGCTCACCGCCCAGCGGGAGGGCCACCCGCACAGATACGCAGTATTTT. Translating gives CASSPPSGRATRTDTQYF.

This clonotype was picked up many times. This beta chain represents an off-target read in a library built for alpha chains; its size is of limited meaning. This chain joins TRBV6-5 and TRBJ2-3, with TRBD1 matching over 10 bases. CDR1 is MNHEY and CDR2 is SVGAGI in the germline V gene. The V segment lost 8 bases and the J segment 1 base; nucleotides outside the gene matches: 0. The CDR3 runs 13 residues. CDR3 DNA sequence: TGTGCCAGCGGGACAGGGGGCACAGATACGCAGTATTTT. Encoded protein: CASGTGGTDTQYF.

In this sample, this clonotype turned up many times. A library made for alpha chains picked up this beta chain off target, so its size means little. The chain recombines TRBV7-2 with TRBJ1-1; 8 bases are a match to TRBD1. Germline values: CDR1 SGHTA, CDR2 FQGNSA. CDR3 length: 14 residues. Germline trimming cut 7 bases from V and 1 base from J; bases unmatched to any gene: 5. The CDR3 protein is CASTQGAENTEAFF. The CDR3 DNA sequence: TGTGCCAGCACCCAGGGGGCCGAGAACACTGAAGCTTTCTTT.

This clonotype has at least ten counts. This beta chain slipped into a library made for alpha chains as a stray read, so its size is not meaningful. This chain uses TRBV5-6 with TRBJ1-2; 8 nucleotides align to TRBD1. Germline V gene data show CDR1 as SGHDT and CDR2 as YYEEEE. This CDR3 contains 13 residues. The ends lost 3 bases at V and 7 bases at J; junction bases unmatched: 5. The DNA of the CDR3 is TGTGCCAGCAGCTGGATCACAGGGGGTGGCTACACCTTC. This sequence encodes CASSWITGGGYTF.

The table lists this clonotype with a few counts. This beta chain was picked up by a library intended for alpha chains and is off target, so its count carries little meaning. The chain recombines TRBV5-1 with TRBJ2-1; 13 bases map to TRBD2. V was clipped by 6 bases and J by 9 bases; unmatched bases: 9. Germline CDR1 SGHRS, CDR2 YFSETQ. The length of the CDR3 is 15 residues. CDR3 protein: CASIVTSGGAGEQFF. As DNA, the CDR3 is TGCGCCAGCATCGTTACTAGCGGGGGGGCCGGTGAGCAGTTCTTC.

The table lists this clonotype with many counts. This beta chain is a stray sequence in a library constructed for alpha chains; its clone size is not meaningful. V usage is TRBV28 and J usage is TRBJ1-2; D gene uncertain. V shed 2 bases and J shed 2 bases, with 9 bases lying between them. This CDR3 is built from 14 residues. Germline loops: CDR1 MDHEN, CDR2 SYDVKM. CDR3 coding DNA: TGTGCCAGCAGTTTAACCTGGACCAACTATGGCTACACCTTC. This encodes CASSLTWTNYGYTF.

This clonotype was recorded many times. The library was built for alpha chains, so this beta chain is an off-target read and its size means little. The chain uses TRBV11-3 and TRBJ2-3, with 7 bases matching TRBD2. Germline trimming cut 5 bases from V and 8 bases from J; bases unmatched to any gene: 7. CDR3 size: 13 residues. Germline loops: CDR1 SGHNT, CDR2 YENEEA. CDR3 sequence reads: CASSITSELTQYF. The CDR3 coding sequence is TGTGCCAGCAGCATTACTAGCGAGCTTACGCAGTATTTT.

The sample holds many counts of this clonotype. Found in a library prepared for alpha chains, this beta chain is an off-target read, and its abundance has little meaning. This sequence joins TRBV7-8 and TRBJ2-5, with TRBD2 matching 9 bases. CDR1 is SGHVS, CDR2 FQNEAQ, per germline. This CDR3 is built from 15 residues. J was trimmed by 5 bases and V by 5 bases; bases with no gene match: 9. The CDR3 DNA reads TGTGCCAGCAGCGGGGGACTAGCTGGCTGGGAGACCCAGTACTTC. Translation gives CASSGGLAGWETQYF. Full variable domain (rest looked up from reference TRBV7-8 and TRBJ2-5): GAGVSQSPRYKVAKRGQDVALRCDPISGHVSLFWYQQALGQGPEFLTYFQNEAQLDKSGLPSDRFFAERPEGSVSTLKIQRTQQEDSAVYLCASSGGLAGWETQYFGPGTRLLVL.

This clonotype was counted at least ten times. Within a library made for alpha chains, this beta chain is off target, and its count is uninformative. The chain uses TRBV20-1 and TRBJ2-1; D may be TRBD2 (6 bases). Germline assignment: CDR1 DFQATT and CDR2 SNEGSKA (reference sequence). Trimming took 2 bases from V and 5 from J, leaving 19 bases between them. The CDR3 covers 16 residues. The CDR3, as DNA: TGCAGTGCTAGAAAGCCGGGACTTTCCTTGAACAATGAGCAGTTCTTC. Translated: CSARKPGLSLNNEQFF.

In this sample, this clonotype turned up a few times. This beta chain came through as a stray read in a library set up for alpha chains, and its size says little. This sequence joins TRBV19 and TRBJ1-1; D not certain. This CDR3 region has 12 residues. Germline lookup yields CDR1 LNHDA and CDR2 SQIVND (reference sequence). V lost 3 bases to trimming and J lost 4 bases, with 6 bases between them. The DNA for the CDR3 is TGTGCCAGTAGTATTCGTATCACTGAAGCTTTCTTT. Protein: CASSIRITEAFF.

The table lists this clonotype with many counts. Being off target in a library aimed at alpha chains, this beta chain has a size of little meaning. The chain links TRBV3-1 to TRBJ2-5; D is unclear. The V gene lost 4 bases and the J gene lost 5 bases, with 14 bases spanning the gap. Germline-derived CDR1 and CDR2 are LGHDT and YNNKEL (reference sequence). There are 14 residues in the CDR3. CDR3 amino acids: CASSPFSSRETQYF. The CDR3, as DNA: TGTGCCAGCAGCCCTTTTTCGTCGCGGGAGACCCAGTACTTC.